This T cell receptor (beta chain) was identified in a study of shared clonotypes between healthy human individuals. The CDR3 has 16 residues. This table comes from immunoSEQ multiplex PCR, and its TCRdb copy is limited to in-frame clones, with some not included. Of around 2.5 million clones in the sample, under 95% were seen once. This sequence joins TRBV21-1 and TRBJ2-3; the D call TRBD2 from the table was never checked on the DNA. TRBV21-1 is given as a pseudogene. What was sequenced was naive CD4+ T cells from PBMCs. Indicated subset: CD45RA+ positively selected. The clonotype originates from a man aged 18 to 29 in good health. Some clones in this sample may be carry-over from other donors' samples. The CDR3 spells CASSAQSGILTDTQYF. CDR3 sequence (DNA): TGTGCCAGCAGCGCCCAGAGCGGGATCCTCACAGATACGCAGTATTTT.